What follows is one TCR beta chain and its context. Antigen specificity is unknown. Repertoires were generated with immunoSEQ multiplex PCR, while TCRdb's copy carries only in-frame clones and drops some. The repertoire has 9,500 to 12,000 clones, 99% of them found once; the top ten carry around 0.45%. The entry originates in a study of monozygotic twins with cystic fibrosis. Study-wide results and caveats: The repertoire was suggested to be naive-dominated, clonality median around 0.0089.

Trimming shortened V by 4 bases and J by 6 bases, and 28 bases separated the two germline ends. The CDR3 extends over 19 amino acids. Germline CDR1 is SGHDT and CDR2 is YYEEEE. Source material: blood. This chain links TRBV5-6 with TRBJ1-4; tentatively, D is TRBD1 (6 bases). The receptor's source is a man aged 18 to 29 with cystic fibrosis. CDR3 loop: CASSAPFGTQGETDEKLFF. CDR3 DNA: TGTGCCAGCAGCGCCCCATTCGGGACACAAGGGGAAACAGATGAAAAACTGTTTTTT.